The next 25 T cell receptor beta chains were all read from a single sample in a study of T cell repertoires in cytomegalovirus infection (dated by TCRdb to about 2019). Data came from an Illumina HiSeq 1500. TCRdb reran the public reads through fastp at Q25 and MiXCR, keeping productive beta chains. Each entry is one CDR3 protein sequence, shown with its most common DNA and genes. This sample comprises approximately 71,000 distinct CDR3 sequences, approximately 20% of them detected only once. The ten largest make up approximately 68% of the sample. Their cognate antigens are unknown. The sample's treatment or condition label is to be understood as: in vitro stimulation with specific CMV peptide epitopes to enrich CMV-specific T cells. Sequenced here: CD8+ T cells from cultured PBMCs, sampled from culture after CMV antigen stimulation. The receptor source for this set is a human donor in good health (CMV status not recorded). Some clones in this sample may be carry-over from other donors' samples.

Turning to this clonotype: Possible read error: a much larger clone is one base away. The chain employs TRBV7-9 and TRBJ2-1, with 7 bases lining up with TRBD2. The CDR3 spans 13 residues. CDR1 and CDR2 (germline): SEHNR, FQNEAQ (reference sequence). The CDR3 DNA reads TGTGCCAGCAGCCTAGCGGAGAACAATGAGCAGTTCTTC. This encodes CASSLAENNEQFF.

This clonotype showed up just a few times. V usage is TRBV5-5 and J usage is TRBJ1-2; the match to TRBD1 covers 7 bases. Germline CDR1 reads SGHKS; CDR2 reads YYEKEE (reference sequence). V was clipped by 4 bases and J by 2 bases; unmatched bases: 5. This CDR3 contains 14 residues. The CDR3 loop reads CASSRTGINYGYTF. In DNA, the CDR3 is TGTGCCAGCAGCAGGACAGGTATCAACTATGGCTACACCTTC.

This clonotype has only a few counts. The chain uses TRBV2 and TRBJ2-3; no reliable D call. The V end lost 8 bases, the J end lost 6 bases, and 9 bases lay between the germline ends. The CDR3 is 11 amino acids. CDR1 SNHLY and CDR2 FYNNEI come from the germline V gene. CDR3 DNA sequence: TGTGCCAGCCCCGATACCGATACGCAGTATTTT. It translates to CASPDTDTQYF.

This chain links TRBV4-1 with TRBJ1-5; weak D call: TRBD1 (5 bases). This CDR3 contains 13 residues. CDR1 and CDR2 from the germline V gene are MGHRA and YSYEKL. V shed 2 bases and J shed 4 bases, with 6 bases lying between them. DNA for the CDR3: TGCGCCAGCAGCCAACGGGGGAATCAGCCCCAGCATTTT. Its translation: CASSQRGNQPQHF.

The CDR3 here is CASSLASRQVNQPQHF. CDR3 nucleotides: TGTGCCAGCAGCTTAGCCAGTCGACAAGTCAATCAGCCCCAGCATTTT. The chain couples TRBV7-8 to TRBJ1-5; unclear D gene. Per the germline V gene, CDR1 is SGHVS and CDR2 is FQNEAQ. V gave up 0 bases and J gave up 3 bases, with 12 bases separating them. This CDR3 has 16 residues.

In DNA, the CDR3 is TGTGCCAGCTCGGACAGCACAGATACGCAGTATTTT. Its protein is CASSDSTDTQYF. The J gene is TRBJ2-3, the V gene TRBV27; no definite D call. Germline V gene sequence: CDR1 MNHEY, CDR2 SMNVEV (reference sequence). The CDR3 sequence is 12 residues long. V gave up 8 bases and J gave up 0 bases, with 6 bases separating them.

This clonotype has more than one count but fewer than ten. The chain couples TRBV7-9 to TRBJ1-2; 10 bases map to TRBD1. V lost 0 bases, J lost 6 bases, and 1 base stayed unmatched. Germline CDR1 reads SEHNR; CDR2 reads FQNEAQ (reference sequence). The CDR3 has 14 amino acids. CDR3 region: CASSLAGQGDGYTF. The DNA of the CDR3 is TGTGCCAGCAGCTTAGCAGGACAGGGGGATGGCTACACCTTC.

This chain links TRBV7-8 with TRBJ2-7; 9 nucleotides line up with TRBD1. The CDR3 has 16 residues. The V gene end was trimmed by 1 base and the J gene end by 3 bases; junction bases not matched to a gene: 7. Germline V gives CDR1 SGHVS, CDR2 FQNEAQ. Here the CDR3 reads CASSLVGQGINYEQYF. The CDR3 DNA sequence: TGTGCCAGCAGCTTAGTGGGACAGGGTATTAACTACGAGCAGTACTTC.

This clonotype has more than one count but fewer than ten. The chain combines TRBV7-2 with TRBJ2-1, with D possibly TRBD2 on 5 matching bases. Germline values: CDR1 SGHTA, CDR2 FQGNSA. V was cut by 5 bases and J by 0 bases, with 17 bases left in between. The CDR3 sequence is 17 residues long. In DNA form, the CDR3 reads TGTGCCAGCAGCCCACCCGGGGTCCAGAGCTCCTACAATGAGCAGTTCTTC. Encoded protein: CASSPPGVQSSYNEQFF.

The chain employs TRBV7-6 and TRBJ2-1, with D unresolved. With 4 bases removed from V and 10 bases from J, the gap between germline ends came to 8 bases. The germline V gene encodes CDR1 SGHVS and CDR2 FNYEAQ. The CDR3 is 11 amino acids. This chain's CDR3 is CASSSLGEQFF. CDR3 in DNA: TGTGCCAGCAGCTCTTTAGGGGAGCAGTTCTTC.

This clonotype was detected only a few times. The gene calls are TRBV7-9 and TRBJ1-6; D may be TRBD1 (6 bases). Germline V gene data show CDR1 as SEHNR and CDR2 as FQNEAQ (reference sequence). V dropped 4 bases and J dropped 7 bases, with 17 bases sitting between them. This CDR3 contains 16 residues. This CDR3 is CASSSVTWGPNSPLHF. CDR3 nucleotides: TGTGCCAGCAGCTCGGTTACTTGGGGGCCAAATTCACCCCTCCACTTT.

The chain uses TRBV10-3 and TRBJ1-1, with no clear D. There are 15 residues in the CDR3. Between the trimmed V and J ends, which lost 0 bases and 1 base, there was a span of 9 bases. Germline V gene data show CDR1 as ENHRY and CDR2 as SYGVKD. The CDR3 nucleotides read TGTGCCATCAGTGAGTCGGCCAACGGGAACACTGAAGCTTTCTTT. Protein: CAISESANGNTEAFF.

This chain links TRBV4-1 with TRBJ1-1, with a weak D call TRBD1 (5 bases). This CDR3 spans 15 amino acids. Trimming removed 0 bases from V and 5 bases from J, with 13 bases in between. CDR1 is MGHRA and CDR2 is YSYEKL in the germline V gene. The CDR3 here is CASSQDAGSFTEAFF. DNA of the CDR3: TGCGCCAGCAGCCAAGATGCAGGGTCGTTTACTGAAGCTTTCTTT.

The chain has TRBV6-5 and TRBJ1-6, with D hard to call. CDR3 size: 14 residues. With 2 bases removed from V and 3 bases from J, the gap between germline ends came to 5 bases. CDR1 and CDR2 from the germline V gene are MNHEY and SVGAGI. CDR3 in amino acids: CASSYEGYNSPLHF. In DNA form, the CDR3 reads TGTGCCAGCAGTTACGAGGGCTATAATTCACCCCTCCACTTT.

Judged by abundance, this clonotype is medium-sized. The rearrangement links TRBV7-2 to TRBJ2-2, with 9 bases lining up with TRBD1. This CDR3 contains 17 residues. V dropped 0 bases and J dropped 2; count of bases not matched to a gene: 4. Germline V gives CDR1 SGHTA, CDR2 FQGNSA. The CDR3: CASSLAPGQGNTGELFF. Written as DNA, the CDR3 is TGTGCCAGCAGCTTAGCACCGGGACAGGGAAACACCGGGGAGCTGTTTTTT.

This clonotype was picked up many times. The CDR3 loop is CASSPDPGQTITIYF. The CDR3 bases are TGCGCCAGCAGCCCCGACCCGGGACAGACGATAACCATATATTTT. The chain carries TRBV4-1 and TRBJ1-3; 7 bases match TRBD1. CDR1 is MGHRA, CDR2 YSYEKL, per germline. The CDR3 runs 15 residues. Germline trimming cut 4 bases from V and 10 bases from J; bases unmatched to any gene: 13.

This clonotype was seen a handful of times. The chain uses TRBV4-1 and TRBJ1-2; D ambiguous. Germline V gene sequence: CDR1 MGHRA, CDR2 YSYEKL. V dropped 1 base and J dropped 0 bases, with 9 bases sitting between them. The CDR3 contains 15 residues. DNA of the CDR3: TGCGCCAGCAGCCAAGGGACTGAAGCTAACTATGGCTACACCTTC. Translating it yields CASSQGTEANYGYTF.

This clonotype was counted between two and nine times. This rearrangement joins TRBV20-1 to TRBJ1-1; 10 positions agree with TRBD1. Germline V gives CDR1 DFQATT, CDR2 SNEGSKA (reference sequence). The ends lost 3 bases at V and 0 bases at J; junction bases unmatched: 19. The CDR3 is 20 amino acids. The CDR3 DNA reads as TGCAGTGCTAGCGCCCCGGGACAGGGGATGGTTATGGGTATGAACACTGAAGCTTTCTTT. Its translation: CSASAPGQGMVMGMNTEAFF.

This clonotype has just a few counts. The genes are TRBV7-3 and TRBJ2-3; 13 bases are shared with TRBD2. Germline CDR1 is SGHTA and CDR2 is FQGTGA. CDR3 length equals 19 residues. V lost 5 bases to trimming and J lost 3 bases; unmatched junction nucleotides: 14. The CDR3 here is CASSMLGGGLAGATDTQYF. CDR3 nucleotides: TGTGCCAGCAGCATGCTTGGGGGTGGACTAGCGGGAGCGACAGATACGCAGTATTTT.

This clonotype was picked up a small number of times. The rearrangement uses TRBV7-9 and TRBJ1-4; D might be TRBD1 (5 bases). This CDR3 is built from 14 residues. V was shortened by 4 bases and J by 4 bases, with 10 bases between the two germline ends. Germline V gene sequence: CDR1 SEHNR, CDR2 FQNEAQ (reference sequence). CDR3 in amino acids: CASSSGGDNEKLFF. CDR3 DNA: TGTGCCAGCAGCTCGGGGGGGGATAATGAAAAACTGTTTTTT.

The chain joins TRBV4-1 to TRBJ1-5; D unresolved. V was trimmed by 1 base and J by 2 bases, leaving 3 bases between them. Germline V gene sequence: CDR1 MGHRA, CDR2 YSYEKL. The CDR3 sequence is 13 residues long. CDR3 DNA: TGCGCCAGCAGCCAAGCCCGCAATCAGCCCCAGCATTTT. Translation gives CASSQARNQPQHF.

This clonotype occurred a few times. CDR3 region: CASSLGPTSGATDTQYF. CDR3 coding DNA: TGTGCCAGCAGCTTAGGACCGACTAGCGGGGCCACAGATACGCAGTATTTT. The chain is built from TRBV11-2 and TRBJ2-3, with TRBD2 matching 11 bases. V was clipped by 1 base and J by 2 bases; unmatched bases: 5. The CDR3 has 17 amino acids. Germline V gene sequence: CDR1 SGHAT, CDR2 FQNNGV.

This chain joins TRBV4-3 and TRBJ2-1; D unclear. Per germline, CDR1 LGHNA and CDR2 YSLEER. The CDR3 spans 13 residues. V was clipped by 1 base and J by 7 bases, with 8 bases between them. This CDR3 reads CASSQAQYNEQFF. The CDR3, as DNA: TGCGCCAGCAGCCAAGCACAGTATAATGAGCAGTTCTTC.

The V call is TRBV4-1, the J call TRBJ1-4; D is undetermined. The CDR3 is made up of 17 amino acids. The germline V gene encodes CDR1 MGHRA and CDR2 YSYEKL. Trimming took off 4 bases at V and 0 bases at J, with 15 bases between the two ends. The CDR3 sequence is CASSPWREGATNEKLFF. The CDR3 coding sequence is TGCGCCAGCAGCCCCTGGAGAGAGGGCGCAACTAATGAAAAACTGTTTTTT.

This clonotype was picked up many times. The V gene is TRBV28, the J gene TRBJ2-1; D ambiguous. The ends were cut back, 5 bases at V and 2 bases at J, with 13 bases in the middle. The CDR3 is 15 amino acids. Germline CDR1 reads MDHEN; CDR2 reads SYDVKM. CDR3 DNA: TGTGCCAGCAGTCCAGGTGGGGAAGCCTACAATGAGCAGTTCTTC. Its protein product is CASSPGGEAYNEQFF. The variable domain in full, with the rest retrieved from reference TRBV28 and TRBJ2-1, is DVKVTQSSRYLVKRTGEKVFLECVQDMDHENMFWYRQDPGLGLRLIYFSYDVKMKEKGDIPEGYSVSREKKERFSLILESASTNQTSMYLCASSPGGEAYNEQFFGPGTRLTVL.